These 23 T cell receptor beta chains came from one sample sequenced in a study of CD4+ T cells in melanoma. The table came from immunoSEQ multiplex PCR; TCRdb's copy has only in-frame clones and leaves some out. The sample yields about 110,000 clones, about nine tenths seen once. The source material was peripheral blood. These receptor sequences come from a human donor with melanoma.

The V gene is TRBV28, the J gene TRBJ2-7, with TRBD2 as a possible D gene (5 bases). This CDR3 contains 14 residues. Per germline, CDR1 MDHEN and CDR2 SYDVKM. V was pared by 2 bases and J by 2 bases, with 10 bases between. Written as DNA, the CDR3 is TGTGCCAGCAGTTTACTCGGAGGCCCCTACGAGCAGTACTTC. Protein product: CASSLLGGPYEQYF.

CDR3 DNA: TGTGCCAGTAAAGGGACAGCCTATGGCTACACCTTC. Residues: CASKGTAYGYTF. The chain has TRBV28 and TRBJ1-2; 7 nucleotides line up with TRBD1. The V gene end was trimmed by 9 bases and the J gene end by 4 bases; junction bases not matched to a gene: 5. The CDR3 covers 12 residues. The germline V gene has CDR1 MDHEN and CDR2 SYDVKM.

The gene calls are TRBV5-1 and TRBJ1-5, with unresolved D. Per the germline V gene, CDR1 is SGHRS and CDR2 is YFSETQ. V dropped 0 bases and J dropped 5 bases, with 12 bases sitting between them. This CDR3 spans 15 amino acids. The CDR3 nucleotides are TGCGCCAGCAGCTTGGACCCAGATCAGGATCAGCCCCAGCATTTT. This gives the protein CASSLDPDQDQPQHF.

The rearrangement joins TRBV28 to TRBJ2-3; D possibly matches TRBD1 or TRBD2 (5 bases each). With 11 bases removed from V and 2 bases from J, the gap between germline ends came to 14 bases. Germline CDR1 MDHEN, CDR2 SYDVKM. This CDR3 region has 13 residues. The CDR3 loop reads CAGQEGPTDTQYF. CDR3 bases: TGTGCCGGTCAAGAGGGACCCACAGATACGCAGTATTTT.

This chain connects TRBV11-1 to TRBJ2-7, with D hard to call. V was trimmed by 0 bases and J by 9 bases, leaving 12 bases between them. Germline CDR1 and CDR2: SGHAT and FQDESV (reference sequence). This CDR3 has 13 amino acids. The chain's CDR3 is CASSLAQENGQYF. DNA for the CDR3: TGTGCCAGCAGCTTAGCGCAGGAAAATGGGCAGTACTTC.

V and J are TRBV25-1 and TRBJ2-7, with D perhaps TRBD2 (6 bases). The germline CDR1 and CDR2 sequences are MGHDK and SYGVNS. Deletions cut 7 bases from V and 5 bases from J, with 18 bases between. The CDR3 runs 14 residues. The CDR3 bases are TGTGCCAGCACGGGGCTCAGCGGGCTCAACGAGCAGTACTTC. This gives the protein CASTGLSGLNEQYF.

The chain combines TRBV7-9 with TRBJ2-7, with D possibly called TRBD1 or TRBD2 (5 bases each). V was clipped by 5 bases and J by 2 bases, with 10 bases between them. The CDR3 covers 13 residues. Germline V gives CDR1 SEHNR, CDR2 FQNEAQ (reference sequence). CDR3 sequence: CASSRRGPYEQYF. The DNA for the CDR3 is TGTGCCAGCAGCCGAAGGGGACCCTACGAGCAGTACTTC.

The genes are TRBV30 and TRBJ1-2, with D hard to call. The CDR3 is made up of 13 amino acids. In germline, CDR1 is GTSNPN, CDR2 SVGIG (reference sequence). V lost 0 bases to trimming and J lost 7 bases, with 12 bases between them. The CDR3 region is CAWSVNRARGYTF. The CDR3 DNA follows: TGTGCCTGGAGTGTAAACAGAGCTCGTGGCTACACCTTC. Filled out from reference TRBV30 and TRBJ1-2, the complete variable domain reads SQTIHQWPATLVQPVGSPLSLECTVEGTSNPNLYWYRQAAGRGLQLLFYSVGIGQISSEVPQNLSASRPQDRQFILSSKKLLLSDSGFYLCAWSVNRARGYTFGSGTRLTVV.

Note on this clone: The sample contains more than one DNA sequence encoding this CDR3. The chain is built from TRBV7-9 and TRBJ2-5, with 7 bases that match TRBD1. V lost 1 base to trimming and J lost 5 bases; unmatched junction nucleotides: 7. This CDR3 is built from 15 residues. Germline loops: CDR1 SEHNR, CDR2 FQNEAQ (reference sequence). In DNA, the CDR3 is TGTGCCAGCAGCTTAGGACAGGGTCGGTCGGAGACCCAGTACTTC. This translates into CASSLGQGRSETQYF. The full variable domain, its missing parts supplied by reference TRBV7-9 and TRBJ2-5, is DTGVSQNPRHKITKRGQNVTFRCDPISEHNRLYWYRQTLGQGPEFLTYFQNEAQLEKSRLLSDRFSAERPKGSFSTLEIQRTEQGDSAMYLCASSLGQGRSETQYFGPGTRLLVL.

The chain recombines TRBV7-2 with TRBJ1-2; D is possibly TRBD1 (5 bases). The V end lost 1 base, the J end lost 4 bases, and 10 bases lay between the germline ends. Germline V gene sequence: CDR1 SGHTA, CDR2 FQGNSA. This CDR3 comprises 14 residues. Here the CDR3 reads CASSLDIRAYGYTF. The CDR3 bases are TGTGCCAGCAGCTTAGATATCAGGGCCTATGGCTACACCTTC.

The chain has TRBV4-2 and TRBJ1-1; the D is unclear. V was trimmed by 0 bases and J by 2 bases, leaving 10 bases between them. CDR3 length equals 15 residues. The germline gives CDR1 LGHNA, CDR2 YNFKEQ. The DNA for the CDR3 is TGTGCCAGCAGCCAAGAAGAGACTTTCAACACTGAAGCTTTCTTT. It codes for CASSQEETFNTEAFF.

The rearrangement uses TRBV4-1 and TRBJ1-2; 10 nucleotides align to TRBD1. The CDR3 length is 16 residues. Germline V gene lookup returns CDR1 MGHRA and CDR2 YSYEKL. The V segment lost 1 base and the J segment 4 bases; nucleotides outside the gene matches: 6. The CDR3 here is CASSQGAGQGRYGYTF. CDR3 DNA: TGCGCCAGCAGCCAAGGGGCGGGACAGGGGCGCTATGGCTACACCTTC.

The chain combines TRBV27 with TRBJ2-7; D gene uncertain. In germline, CDR1 is MNHEY, CDR2 SMNVEV (reference sequence). Trimming removed 5 bases from V and 4 bases from J, with 12 bases in between. The CDR3 loop spans 13 amino acids. CDR3 DNA: TGTGCCAGCAGTCCTTTTACAGCTTACGAGCAGTACTTC. Translating it yields CASSPFTAYEQYF.

CDR3 residues: CSAGVYGYTF. The CDR3 bases are TGCAGTGCCGGGGTGTATGGCTACACCTTC. The chain combines TRBV20-1 with TRBJ1-2, with D uncertain. Germline CDR1 is DFQATT and CDR2 is SNEGSKA (reference sequence). Between the trimmed V and J ends, which lost 6 bases and 5 bases, there was a span of 7 bases. This CDR3 spans 10 amino acids.

The chain links TRBV7-2 to TRBJ2-7; D tentatively reads TRBD1 or TRBD2 (5 bases each). Germline loops: CDR1 SGHTA, CDR2 FQGNSA. With 1 base removed from V and 6 bases from J, the gap between germline ends came to 16 bases. The CDR3 consists of 15 residues. For the CDR3, the DNA is TGTGCCAGCAGCTTAGTGGGGGACGGAGCGCGCGAGCAGTACTTC. This translates into CASSLVGDGAREQYF.

The chain couples TRBV28 to TRBJ2-1; tentative D call: TRBD1 (7 bases). V lost 4 bases and J lost 14, with 18 bases in between. The V gene's germline CDR1 is MDHEN and CDR2 SYDVKM. The length of the CDR3 is 13 residues. This CDR3 is CASSSTGEEGEFF. Written as DNA, the CDR3 is TGTGCCAGCAGTTCCACAGGGGAGGAGGGGGAGTTCTTC. Complete variable domain (other parts from reference TRBV28 and TRBJ2-1): DVKVTQSSRYLVKRTGEKVFLECVQDMDHENMFWYRQDPGLGLRLIYFSYDVKMKEKGDIPEGYSVSREKKERFSLILESASTNQTSMYLCASSSTGEEGEFFGPGTRLTVL.

The chain carries TRBV28 and TRBJ1-4, with D perhaps TRBD1 (6 bases). This CDR3 has 16 amino acids. The ends were cut back, 6 bases at V and 0 bases at J, with 14 bases in the middle. The germline V gene has CDR1 MDHEN and CDR2 SYDVKM. The CDR3 reads CASRRAGEATNEKLFF. CDR3 nucleotide sequence: TGTGCCAGCAGACGGGCAGGGGAGGCAACTAATGAAAAACTGTTTTTT. Filled out from reference TRBV28 and TRBJ1-4, the complete variable domain reads DVKVTQSSRYLVKRTGEKVFLECVQDMDHENMFWYRQDPGLGLRLIYFSYDVKMKEKGDIPEGYSVSREKKERFSLILESASTNQTSMYLCASRRAGEATNEKLFFGSGTQLSVL.

This chain joins TRBV6-6 and TRBJ1-5; no definite D call. Germline CDR1 MNHNY, CDR2 SVGAGI (reference sequence). Trimming took 1 base from V and 0 from J, leaving 4 bases between them. This CDR3 spans 14 amino acids. CDR3 protein: CASSYYGSNQPQHF. The CDR3 nucleotides are TGTGCCAGCAGTTACTACGGTAGCAATCAGCCCCAGCATTTT.

The chain combines TRBV5-1 with TRBJ2-7, with D tentatively TRBD1 (5 bases). The CDR3 has 14 residues. V gave up 7 bases and J gave up 0 bases, with 14 bases separating them. From germline, CDR1 is SGHRS and CDR2 YFSETQ. CDR3 amino acids: CASRIQASSYEQYF. CDR3 nucleotide sequence: TGCGCCAGCCGGATACAGGCGAGCTCCTACGAGCAGTACTTC.

This clone was observed once. The chain links TRBV7-3 to TRBJ2-1; D unresolved. Looked up from germline, CDR1 is SGHTA and CDR2 is FQGTGA. V was trimmed by 3 bases and J by 4 bases, leaving 7 bases between them. This CDR3 has 13 residues. The DNA of the CDR3 is TGTGCCAGCAGCTTGTCGGCTTACAATGAGCAGTTCTTC. It yields the protein CASSLSAYNEQFF.

The genes are TRBV28 and TRBJ2-7, with TRBD2 matching over 10 bases. Germline V lookup: CDR1 MDHEN, CDR2 SYDVKM. V gave up 7 bases and J gave up 3 bases; unmatched junction bases: 3. This CDR3 has 13 amino acids. CDR3: CASTPSGSYEQYF. DNA for the CDR3: TGTGCCAGCACCCCTAGCGGGAGCTACGAGCAGTACTTC. Variable domain in full (rest from reference TRBV28 and TRBJ2-7): DVKVTQSSRYLVKRTGEKVFLECVQDMDHENMFWYRQDPGLGLRLIYFSYDVKMKEKGDIPEGYSVSREKKERFSLILESASTNQTSMYLCASTPSGSYEQYFGPGTRLTVT.

The CDR3 DNA reads as TGTGCCAGCAGTGGGGGGACAGGGGCCACTGAAGCTTTCTTT. It specifies CASSGGTGATEAFF. The chain carries TRBV6-1 and TRBJ1-1; TRBD1 aligns across 10 bases. The germline CDR1 and CDR2 sequences are MNHNS and SASEGT. After removal of 4 bases from V and 4 bases from J, the junction contained 3 bases not matched to a gene. This CDR3 is 14 amino acids long.

The sample holds one count of this clone. The chain joins TRBV28 to TRBJ1-1; D might be TRBD1 (6 bases). V lost 3 bases, J lost 5 bases, and 16 bases lay in between. Germline V gives CDR1 MDHEN, CDR2 SYDVKM. CDR3 length equals 15 residues. Here the CDR3 reads CASSFGEGGRTEAFF. In nucleotides, the CDR3 is TGTGCCAGCAGTTTTGGCGAGGGGGGGAGGACTGAAGCTTTCTTT.